The source of this T cell receptor beta chain is a study of T cells after yellow fever vaccination. The study's findings and limits: Weaker overall was a secondary response that nonetheless peaked faster, on day 5 versus 15. From the bulk population, abundant clonotypes could contaminate and appear within FACS-sorted repertoires.

This clonotype came up a few times. Its antigen is still unknown. TCRdb independently ran MiXCR on the 5' RACE reads; one entry per CDR3 protein. The table lists 620,000 or so distinct CDR3 sequences, 12% of them singletons, with 15% in the top ten. The germline V gene has CDR1 SGHTA and CDR2 FQGTGA. V lost 1 base and J lost 3, with 6 bases in between. The CDR3 has 14 amino acids. The sequenced sample was PBMCs, obtained on the day of the yellow fever booster vaccination. The rearrangement links TRBV7-3 to TRBJ2-2; the D is unclear. The TCR sequence derives from a man aged 25-45 years who received the YFV17D yellow fever vaccine. In nucleotides, the CDR3 is TGTGCCAGCAGCTTAAACGCCGACACCGGGGAGCTGTTTTTT. Its translation is CASSLNADTGELFF.